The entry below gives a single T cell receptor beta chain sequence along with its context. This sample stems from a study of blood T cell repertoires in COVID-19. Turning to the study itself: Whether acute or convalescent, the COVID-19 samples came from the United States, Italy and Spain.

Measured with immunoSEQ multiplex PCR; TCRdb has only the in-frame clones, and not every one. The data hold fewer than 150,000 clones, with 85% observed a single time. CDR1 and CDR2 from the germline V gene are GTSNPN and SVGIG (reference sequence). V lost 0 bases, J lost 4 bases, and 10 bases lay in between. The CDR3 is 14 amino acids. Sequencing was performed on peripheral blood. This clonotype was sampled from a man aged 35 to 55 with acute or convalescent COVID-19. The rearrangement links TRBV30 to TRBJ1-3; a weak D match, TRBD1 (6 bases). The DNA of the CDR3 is TGTGCCTGGAGTGTAGGGGGAAGCGGAAACACCATATATTTT. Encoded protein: CAWSVGGSGNTIYF.